Listed here is a single T cell receptor beta chain. The antigen remains unidentified. This sample is drawn from a study of shared clonotypes between healthy human individuals. Naive CD8 cells lacked CD45RO, underwent positive selection for CCR7 and left out terminally differentiated effector memory CD45RA+ cells. Study results and limitations: As a rule, naive subsets had a larger estimated richness than memory subsets.

Each subset's genomic DNA was split evenly across several immunoSEQ plates. Using immunoSEQ multiplex PCR, the repertoire was profiled, and TCRdb retains in-frame clones only, with some absent. The table has approximately 2,200,000 clones, around 93% seen once; the top ten hold about 1.8%. Germline V gene data show CDR1 as SQVTM and CDR2 as ANQGSEA. This CDR3 contains 12 residues. Trimming removed 1 base from V and 4 bases from J, with 7 bases in between. Sequencing input: naive CD8+ T cells from PBMCs. The receptor was isolated from a man aged 18 to 35 in good health. Some clones in this sample may be carry-over from other donors' samples. This chain connects TRBV29-1 to TRBJ1-2; D is unresolved. The CDR3 protein is CSVEGELYGYTF. Here the CDR3 DNA reads TGCAGCGTTGAAGGTGAGCTCTATGGCTACACCTTC.